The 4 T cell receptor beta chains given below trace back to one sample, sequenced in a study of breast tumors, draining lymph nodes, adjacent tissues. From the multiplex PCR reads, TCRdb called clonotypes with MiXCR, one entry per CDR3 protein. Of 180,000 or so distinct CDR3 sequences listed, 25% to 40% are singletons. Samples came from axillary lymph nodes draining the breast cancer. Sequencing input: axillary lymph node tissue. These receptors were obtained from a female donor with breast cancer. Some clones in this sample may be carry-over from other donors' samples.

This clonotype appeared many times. In nucleotides, the CDR3 is TGTGCCAGCAGTGAAGAACGGTTCTCTGGAAACACCATATATTTT. This codes for CASSEERFSGNTIYF. The chain recombines TRBV6-1 with TRBJ1-3; no reliable D call. Between the trimmed V and J ends, which lost 1 base and 0 bases, there was a span of 7 bases. CDR3 size: 15 residues. Germline V gene lookup returns CDR1 MNHNS and CDR2 SASEGT.

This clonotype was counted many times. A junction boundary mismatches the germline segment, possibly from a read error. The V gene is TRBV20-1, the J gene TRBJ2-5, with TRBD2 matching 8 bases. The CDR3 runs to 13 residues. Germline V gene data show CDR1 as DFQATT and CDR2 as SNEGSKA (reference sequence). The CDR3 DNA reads TGCAGTGCGAGAGGGAGCGGGGGCGGGGCCCAGTACTTC. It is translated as CSARGSGGGAQYF.

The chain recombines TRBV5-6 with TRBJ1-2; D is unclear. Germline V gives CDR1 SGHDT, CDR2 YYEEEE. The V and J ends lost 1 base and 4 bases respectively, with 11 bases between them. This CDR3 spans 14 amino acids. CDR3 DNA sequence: TGTGCCAGCAGCTTGATGGGGTCCGGCTATGGCTACACCTTC. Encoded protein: CASSLMGSGYGYTF.

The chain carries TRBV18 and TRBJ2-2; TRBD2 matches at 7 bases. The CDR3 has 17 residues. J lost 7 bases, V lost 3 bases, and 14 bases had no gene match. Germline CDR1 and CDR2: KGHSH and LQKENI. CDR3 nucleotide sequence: TGTGCCAGCTCACCCCTGGGATTGCGGGAGATTGGCGGGGAGCTGTTTTTT. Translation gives CASSPLGLREIGGELFF.